This T cell receptor beta chain was recovered during a study of Tregs in tolerant kidney transplant recipients. Findings of the study overall: Antigen-driven expansion was suggested because donor-specific Tregs expanded more than all Tregs in tolerant patients.

Concerning this clone itself: Its antigen is unidentified.

Unstimulated regulatory T cells (CD4+CD25+CD127-), CD4+CD25- non-regulatory cells, CD4 and CD8 cells were FACS-sorted from thawed PBMCs. The germline V gene has CDR1 MNHEY and CDR2 SVGAGI. The CDR3 runs 12 residues. Trimming took off 6 bases at V and 6 bases at J, with 9 bases between the two ends. Sequencing was performed with immunoSEQ multiplex PCR; in TCRdb, only in-frame clones are kept and a portion is missing. The sample has about 110,000 clones; 90% are singletons. The clonotype was recovered from a human donor who received a combined kidney and bone marrow transplant. The sequences come from CD4+ T cells from blood, collected before the transplant. The chain couples TRBV6-5 to TRBJ1-5; D is unclear. CDR3 amino acids: CASRDGSQPQHF. CDR3 bases: TGTGCCAGCAGGGACGGGAGTCAGCCCCAGCATTTT.